This T cell receptor (beta chain) derives from a study of shared clonotypes between healthy human individuals. Study-level points and caveats: Incompleteness in sorted-subset sequencing, despite large depth, was shown by rarefaction.

Germline values: CDR1 LNHDA, CDR2 SQIVND (reference sequence). The length of the CDR3 is 14 residues. Trimming pared 5 bases from V and 9 bases from J, leaving 19 bases between. Every one of the donors was a Caucasian adult that lived in Nashville, Tennessee. The protocol was immunoSEQ multiplex PCR, while the TCRdb copy is restricted to in-frame clones and leaves out a portion. The sample holds some 550,000 clones; approximately 97% are singletons and the top ten take 0.057%. Points on this clone: What it binds is unknown.

Sample: naive CD4+ T cells sorted from blood. Subset indicated: CD45RA+ positively selected. The sequence was collected from a woman in her twenties or thirties in good health. The J gene is TRBJ1-1, the V gene TRBV19, with TRBD1 as a possible D gene (5 bases). CDR3 nucleotide sequence: TGTGCCAGTAGTTTACTCTCAGGGACTATAAAAGCTTTCTTT. Residues: CASSLLSGTIKAFF.